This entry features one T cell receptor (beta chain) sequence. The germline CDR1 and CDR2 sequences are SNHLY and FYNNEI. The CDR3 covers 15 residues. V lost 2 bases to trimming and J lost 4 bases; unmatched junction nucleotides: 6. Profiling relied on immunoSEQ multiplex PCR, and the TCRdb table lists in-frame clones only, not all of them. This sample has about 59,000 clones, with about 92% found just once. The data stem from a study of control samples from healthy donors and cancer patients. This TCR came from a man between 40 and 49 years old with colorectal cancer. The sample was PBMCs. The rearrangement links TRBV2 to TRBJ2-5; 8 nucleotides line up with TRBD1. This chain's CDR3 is CASSEFRGLGETQYF. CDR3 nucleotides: TGTGCCAGCAGTGAATTCAGGGGGCTAGGAGAGACCCAGTACTTC.